The rows below give T cell receptor beta chains drawn from one sample of a study of cytomegalovirus exposure and HLA in healthy donors. Libraries were prepared by immunoSEQ multiplex PCR; TCRdb keeps only in-frame clonotypes and omits some of them. The data contain about 150,000 clones, approximately 89% of them singletons. The sequenced sample consisted of PBMCs. The receptors here all came from a man younger than 35 in good health and CMV-seronegative. The CDR3 runs from the conserved cysteine through the conserved F or W. The order of the fields is CDR3 length, D gene, J gene, clone size, V gene, CDR3 DNA, CDR3 protein. A D gene is named only where the DNA matches it firmly. Expanded clones are given a class, and other clones once, few, many or no size at all.

17	TRBD2	TRBJ2-3	.	TRBV6-1	TGTGCCAGCAGTGAATCTGGCTGGGCGGGAGCGGGAGATACGCAGTATTTT	CASSESGWAGAGDTQYF
13	.	TRBJ1-1	.	TRBV7-2	TGTGCCAGCAGCTTAGGGACTCCGAATGAAGCTTTCTTT	CASSLGTPNEAFF
15	TRBD1	TRBJ1-2	.	TRBV10-2	TGCGCCAGCAGTGAGTCGAGACAGGGGGTTAGAGGCTACACCTTC	CASSESRQGVRGYTF
15	.	TRBJ2-2	.	TRBV18	TGTGCCAGCTCACGAGATCCGATAATCACCGGGGAGCTGTTTTTT	CASSRDPIITGELFF
13	TRBD1	TRBJ2-5	.	TRBV19	TGTGCCAGTAGTGGACAGGGTCTGGAGACCCAGTACTTC	CASSGQGLETQYF
16	TRBD1	TRBJ1-2	.	TRBV25-1	TGTGCCAGCAGTGCCGCGGCAGGGGGCGAGTTTTATGGCTACACCTTC	CASSAAAGGEFYGYTF
12	.	TRBJ2-2	.	TRBV6-5	TGTGCCAGCAGTTTTCGTCCCGGGGAGCTGTTTTTT	CASSFRPGELFF
16	.	TRBJ1-2	.	TRBV15	TGTGCCACCAGCAGACTCCCCCGGTCCGACAGCTATGGCTACACCTTC	CATSRLPRSDSYGYTF
16	TRBD2	TRBJ2-1	few	TRBV5-4	TGTGCCAGCAGCGCCCCGACTAGCGGGAGGGCCTATGAGCAGTTCTTC	CASSAPTSGRAYEQFF
19	TRBD2	TRBJ2-2	.	TRBV10-3	TGTGCCATCAGTCCAACCGGTCGGGTTGGGGCGGGAGCTCCCGGGGAGCTGTTTTTT	CAISPTGRVGAGAPGELFF
15	.	TRBJ2-1	.	TRBV7-9	TGTGCCAGCAGCTTTAGGACTCAGGTGGACAATGAGCAGTTCTTC	CASSFRTQVDNEQFF
13	.	TRBJ1-4	.	TRBV5-1	TGCGCCAGCAGCCGGGTCATAAATGAAAAACTGTTTTTT	CASSRVINEKLFF
15	.	TRBJ1-1	.	TRBV11-3	TGTGCCAGCAGCTTAGCGGGAAAGGGGAGGATTGAAGCTTTCTTT	CASSLAGKGRIEAFF
13	.	TRBJ2-2	.	TRBV9	TGTGCCAGCAGCGTAGCAGGGACCGGGGAGCTGTTTTTT	CASSVAGTGELFF
15	.	TRBJ1-1	.	TRBV7-9	TGTGCCAGCAGCTTTTTTGCAGGGTCGAGCACTGAAGCTTTCTTT	CASSFFAGSSTEAFF
16	TRBD1	TRBJ1-1	.	TRBV15	TGTGCCACCAGCAGGCCTTGGACAGGGGGAGACACTGAAGCTTTCTTT	CATSRPWTGGDTEAFF
15	.	TRBJ1-1	.	TRBV6-5	TGTGCCAGCAGTTACCGGCGGCGGGTGAACACTGAAGCTTTCTTT	CASSYRRRVNTEAFF
16	.	TRBJ2-1	.	TRBV27	TGTGCCAGCAGTTTATCCCCCCAGGGGGGCTACAATGAGCAGTTCTTC	CASSLSPQGGYNEQFF
15	.	TRBJ1-5	.	TRBV7-2	TGTGCCAGCAGCCTAGAGCCAGGAAGCAATCAGCCCCAGCATTTT	CASSLEPGSNQPQHF
15	.	TRBJ1-2	.	TRBV5-1	TGCGCCAGCAGCCCAGCAGGGGATGCCTTTACGGGCTACACCTTC	CASSPAGDAFTGYTF
16	TRBD2	TRBJ2-3	.	TRBV11-2	TGTGCCTCCGCAGGGGCTAGCGGGAGGGGCACAGATACGCAGTATTTT	CASAGASGRGTDTQYF
15	TRBD1	TRBJ2-7	.	TRBV5-1	TGCGCCAGCAGCTTGGCAGGGACAGACCTCCTGGGGCAGTACTTC	CASSLAGTDLLGQYF
14	.	TRBJ1-2	.	TRBV15	TGTGCCACCAGCTCAGCCGGGACAACGTATGGCTACACCTTC	CATSSAGTTYGYTF
17	.	TRBJ2-1	.	TRBV7-9	TGTGCCAGCAGCTTAGTTGGTGGGAGGCCATCTTACAATGAGCAGTTCTTC	CASSLVGGRPSYNEQFF
16	TRBD1	TRBJ1-2	.	TRBV15	TGTGCCACCAGCAGCGGGGGGAGACAGGGGGCGTCGGGCTACACCTTC	CATSSGGRQGASGYTF
15	.	TRBJ1-3	.	TRBV7-2	TGTGCCAGCAGCTTAGGGCCAGGGGATGGAAACACCATATATTTT	CASSLGPGDGNTIYF
15	TRBD1	TRBJ2-1	.	TRBV5-1	TGCGCCAGCAGGCCTCCGGGACAGGGTTACAATGAGCAGTTCTTC	CASRPPGQGYNEQFF
15	.	TRBJ1-4	.	TRBV27	TGTGCCAGCAGGATGTTGGGGCGGGGTAATGAAAAACTGTTTTTT	CASRMLGRGNEKLFF
16	.	TRBJ2-1	.	TRBV27	TGTGCCAGCAGTTTGGATCGACTTGGCTCCTACAATGAGCAGTTCTTC	CASSLDRLGSYNEQFF
17	.	TRBJ1-5	.	TRBV19	TGTGCCAGTAGTATTGTCCCGACCGGGGGGGGCAATCAGCCCCAGCATTTT	CASSIVPTGGGNQPQHF
14	TRBD1	TRBJ1-5	.	TRBV19	TGTGCCAGTAGAATAGACAGGGGAAAGCAGCCCCAGCATTTT	CASRIDRGKQPQHF
12	.	TRBJ1-5	.	TRBV7-2	TGTGCCAGCAGCTTAACACCGGGGCCCCAGCATTTT	CASSLTPGPQHF
13	TRBD1	TRBJ2-1	.	TRBV5-1	TGCGCCACCTCGGGACAGGGGGTAAATGAGCAGTTCTTC	CATSGQGVNEQFF
15	.	TRBJ2-3	once	TRBV27	TGTGCCAGCAGGGAGGAGGCCTCCCTCACAGATACGCAGTATTTT	CASREEASLTDTQYF
16	.	TRBJ1-2	.	TRBV27	TGTGCCAGCAGTTTAGCGTCGGCAGGGCGAAATTATGGCTACACCTTC	CASSLASAGRNYGYTF
16	TRBD2	TRBJ2-1	once	TRBV27	TGTGCCAGCAGTCCCTCGAGGGCGGGGGCCTACAATGAGCAGTTCTTC	CASSPSRAGAYNEQFF
13	.	TRBJ1-2	.	TRBV6-5	TGTGCCAGCAGTTACATCGGTGACTATGGCTACACCTTC	CASSYIGDYGYTF
14	TRBD2	TRBJ2-1	.	TRBV5-4	TGTGCCAGCAGCGGGGGACTAGTGATCCATGAGCAGTTCTTC	CASSGGLVIHEQFF